The present entry profiles one T cell receptor beta chain with its context. The antigen is undetermined. One junction end disagrees with the germline gene, perhaps due to a read error. Germline CDR1 MGHRA, CDR2 YSYEKL. The CDR3 sequence is 13 residues long. This specimen belongs to a study of cytotoxic CD8 clonotypes in ibrutinib-treated CLL. Study details: Responses comprised approximately 24 partial and 2 complete; at median roughly 66 months, about 15 remained remitted and roughly twelve progressed.

T cells were sequenced at a targeted depth of 1 in 200,000 to 1 in 1 million. Here immunoSEQ multiplex PCR was the method, and the copy in TCRdb shows in-frame clones only, minus some. Found here are just under 70,000 clones, approximately 70% of them singletons; the top ten hold 4.5% to 6%. Study results and caveats: At baseline, clonality was higher than in age-matched healthy donors and correlated with CD8+ counts. Baseline levels were approached again at progression, after clonality had risen at ibrutinib response.

The TCR sequence derives from a human donor with chronic lymphocytic leukemia. Sequenced material: PBMCs, taken after 12 months of ibrutinib treatment. The chain carries TRBV4-1 and TRBJ1-2; no clear D. CDR3 in DNA: TGCGCCAGCAGCCAAGGAGGAGGGTATGACTACACCTTC. Translated: CASSQGGGYDYTF.